This entry is about one T cell receptor (beta chain). The sample is drawn from a study of blood T cell repertoires in COVID-19. About the research overall: Sites across the United States, Italy and Spain contributed samples from acute and convalescent COVID-19. PBMCs, B-cell-depleted T cells, or T cells were the source of the cDNA or gDNA that made up the material.

Seattle cases were enrolled at active infection and followed longitudinally. CDR1 and CDR2 from the germline V gene are MRHNA and SNTAGT. The CDR3 extends over 14 amino acids. V was pared by 6 bases and J by 4 bases, with 3 bases of the junction left unmatched. Authors' data handling: Amplification with reference gene primers provided the estimates of nucleated cell counts. The assay was immunoSEQ multiplex PCR, and TCRdb's table has in-frame clones only and misses some. Clonal size and the V and J genes are those of that table, whereas D and trimming came from the DNA. The repertoire holds approximately 58,000 clones, with 81% as singletons.

The sequence came from a man aged 60 to 75 with COVID-19, enrolled during active disease. The genes are TRBV6-4 and TRBJ2-2; TRBD1 matches 9 bases. The sequenced sample consisted of peripheral blood. CDR3 sequence (DNA): TGTGCCAGCAGCAAGACAGGGGGCACCGGGGAGCTGTTTTTT. It is translated as CASSKTGGTGELFF.